Shown below are 4 T cell receptor beta chains from a single sample sequenced in a study of tumor-infiltrating lymphocytes in primary liver carcinoma. Without any cell sorting, about 20-31 mg of bulk tissue yielded co-extracted RNA and DNA. Synthesis of TCR beta cDNA was carried out from approximately 500 ng total RNA with a constant-region primer. It was through three nested multiplex PCR rounds of slightly modified ARM-PCR that TCR beta libraries arose. Forward primers for TRBV1-TRBV30 and a C-beta reverse primer served the first two PCR rounds, at about 11 cycles each. TCRdb used MiXCR to reprocess the multiplex PCR reads, holding one entry per CDR3 protein. The sample shows 40,000 to 55,000 distinct CDR3 sequences, 70% to 80% of them seen only once. The sample taken for sequencing was liver tumor tissue from sampling region 5. Subset specified: tumor region T5, tumor centre. These receptor sequences come from a man aged 40-55 years with primary liver carcinoma and hepatitis B virus infection.

As for this clonotype: Without the conserved terminal phenylalanine or tryptophan, this CDR3 likely stems from a read error. The chain couples TRBV11-2 to TRBJ2-1, with 11 nucleotides matching TRBD2. The length of the CDR3 is 19 residues. Germline V gene lookup returns CDR1 SGHAT and CDR2 FQNNGV. CDR3 sequence: CASGFQWVPGTSGSHEQFL. CDR3 nucleotides: TGTGCCAGCGGCTTCCAATGGGTGCCTGGGACTAGCGGAAGTCATGAGCAGTTCTTG.

Turning to this clonotype: The junction and the germline gene differ at one end; a read error may be behind it. The chain has TRBV29-1 and TRBJ1-2, with TRBD1 as a possible D gene (5 bases). The length of the CDR3 is 15 residues. Germline CDR1 and CDR2: SQVTM and ANQGSEA. The DNA for the CDR3 is TGCAACGTTGGGCAGGACTGGGGCATGGGTCATGGCTACACCTTC. As protein: CNVGQDWGMGHGYTF.

Concerning this clonotype itself: Germline is not matched at one junction end, which may reflect a read error. This rearrangement joins TRBV28 to TRBJ1-2; a weak D match, TRBD1 (6 bases). Germline V gives CDR1 MDHEN, CDR2 SYDVKM. This CDR3 has 13 amino acids. The CDR3 coding sequence is TGTCCCAGCAGTTTAGGGGGGGCGGGAGGCTACGCCTTC. Encoded protein: CPSSLGGAGGYAF.

The J gene is TRBJ2-3, the V gene TRBV12-3 or TRBV12-4; 8 bases align to TRBD2. The CDR3 is 15 amino acids. V shed 6 bases, J shed 5 bases, and the junction held 10 bases outside the gene matches. For the CDR3, the DNA is TGTGCCAGCAGCCCGCCGGGGGGGCGAGTAGATACGCAGTATTTT. Amino acids: CASSPPGGRVDTQYF.